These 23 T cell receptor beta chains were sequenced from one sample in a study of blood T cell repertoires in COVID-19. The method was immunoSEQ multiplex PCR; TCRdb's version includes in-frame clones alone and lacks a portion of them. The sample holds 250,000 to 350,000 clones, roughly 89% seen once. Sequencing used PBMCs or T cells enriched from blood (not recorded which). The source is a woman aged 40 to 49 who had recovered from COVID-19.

The CDR3 reads CASTPGLMNTEAFF. CDR3 nucleotides: TGTGCCAGCACCCCGGGACTCATGAACACTGAAGCTTTCTTT. The chain has TRBV6-6 and TRBJ1-1; D possibly corresponds to TRBD1 (5 bases). Trimming stripped 7 bases from V and 0 bases from J, with 12 bases between. Germline CDR1 MNHNY, CDR2 SVGAGI (reference sequence). The CDR3 spans 14 residues.

CDR3 sequence reads: CASSQFKQGRSYEQYF. As DNA, the CDR3 is TGCGCCAGCAGTCAATTTAAACAGGGGAGGTCCTACGAGCAGTACTTC. The V call is TRBV23-1, the J call TRBJ2-7, with D perhaps TRBD1 (7 bases). TRBV23-1 is reported as an ORF; its role is uncertain. Trimming took 1 base from V and 1 from J, leaving 14 bases between them. This CDR3 contains 16 residues.

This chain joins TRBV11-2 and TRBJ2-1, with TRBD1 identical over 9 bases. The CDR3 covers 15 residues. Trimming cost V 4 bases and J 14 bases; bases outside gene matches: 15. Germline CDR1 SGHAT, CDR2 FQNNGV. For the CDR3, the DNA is TGTGCCAGCAGCTCGGGAAAAAAGGGGACAGGGCAAGAGTTCTTC. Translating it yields CASSSGKKGTGQEFF.

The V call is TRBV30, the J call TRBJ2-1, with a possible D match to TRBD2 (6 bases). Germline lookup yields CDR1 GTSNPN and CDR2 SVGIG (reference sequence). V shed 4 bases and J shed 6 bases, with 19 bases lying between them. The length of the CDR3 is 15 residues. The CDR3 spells CAWKTFGTGSNEQFF. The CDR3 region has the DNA TGTGCCTGGAAGACTTTTGGGACCGGGAGCAATGAGCAGTTCTTC.

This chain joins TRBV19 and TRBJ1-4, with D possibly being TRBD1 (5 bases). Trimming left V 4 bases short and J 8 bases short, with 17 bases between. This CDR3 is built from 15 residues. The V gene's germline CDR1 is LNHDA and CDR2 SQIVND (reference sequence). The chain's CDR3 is CASSNSGQGVEKLFF. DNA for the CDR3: TGTGCCAGTAGTAACTCGGGCCAGGGCGTCGAAAAACTGTTTTTT.

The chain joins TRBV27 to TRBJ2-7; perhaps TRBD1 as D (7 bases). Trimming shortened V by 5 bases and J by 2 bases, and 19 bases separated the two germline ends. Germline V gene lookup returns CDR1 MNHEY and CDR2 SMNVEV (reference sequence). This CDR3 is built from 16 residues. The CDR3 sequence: CASSRDSVGGTYEQYF. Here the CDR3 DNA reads TGTGCCAGCAGTAGGGACAGTGTTGGGGGGACCTACGAGCAGTACTTC.

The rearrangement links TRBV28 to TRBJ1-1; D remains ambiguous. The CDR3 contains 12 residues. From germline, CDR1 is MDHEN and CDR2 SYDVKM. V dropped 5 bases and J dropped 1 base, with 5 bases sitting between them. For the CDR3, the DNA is TGTGCCAGCAGTGCAGGGAACACTGAAGCTTTCTTT. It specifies CASSAGNTEAFF.

This CDR3 is CASSLLVGGEAFF. DNA of the CDR3: TGTGCCAGCAGCTTATTGGTAGGGGGCGAAGCTTTCTTT. V usage is TRBV7-3 and J usage is TRBJ1-1; 7 bases are a match to TRBD1. This CDR3 has 13 residues. With V trimmed by 2 bases and J by 8 bases, 5 bases remained unmatched. Germline CDR1 and CDR2: SGHTA and FQGTGA.

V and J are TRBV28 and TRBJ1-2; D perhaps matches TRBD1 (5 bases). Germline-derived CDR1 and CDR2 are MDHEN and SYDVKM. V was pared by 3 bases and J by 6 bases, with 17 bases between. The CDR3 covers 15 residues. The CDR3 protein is CASSFPQGNTDGYTF. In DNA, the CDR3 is TGTGCCAGCAGTTTCCCCCAGGGCAACACGGATGGCTACACCTTC.

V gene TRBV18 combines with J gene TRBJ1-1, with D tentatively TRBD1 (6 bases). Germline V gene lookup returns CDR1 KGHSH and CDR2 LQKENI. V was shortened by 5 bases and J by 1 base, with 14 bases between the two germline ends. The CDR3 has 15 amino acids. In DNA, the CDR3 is TGTGCCAGCTCAACAGGGACCTCCACGAACACTGAAGCTTTCTTT. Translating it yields CASSTGTSTNTEAFF.

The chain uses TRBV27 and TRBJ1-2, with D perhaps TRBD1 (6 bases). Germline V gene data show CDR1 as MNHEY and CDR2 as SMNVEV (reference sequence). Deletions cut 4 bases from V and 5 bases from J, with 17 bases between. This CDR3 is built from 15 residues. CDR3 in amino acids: CASSSMGTGRYGYTF. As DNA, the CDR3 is TGTGCCAGCAGTTCCATGGGTACAGGGCGGTATGGCTACACCTTC.

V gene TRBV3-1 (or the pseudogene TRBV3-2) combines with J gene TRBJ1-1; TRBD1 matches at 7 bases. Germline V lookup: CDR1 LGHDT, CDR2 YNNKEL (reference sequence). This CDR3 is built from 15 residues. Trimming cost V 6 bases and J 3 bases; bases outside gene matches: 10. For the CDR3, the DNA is TGTGCCAGCAGTAGGACAGGCATAGGGGACACTGAAGCTTTCTTT. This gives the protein CASSRTGIGDTEAFF.

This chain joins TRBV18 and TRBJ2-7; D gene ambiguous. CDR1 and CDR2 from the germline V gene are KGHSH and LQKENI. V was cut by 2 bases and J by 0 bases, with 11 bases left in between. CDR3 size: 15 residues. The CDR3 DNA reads TGTGCCAGCTCACCAGCGCGCCGGAGCTCCTACGAGCAGTACTTC. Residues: CASSPARRSSYEQYF.

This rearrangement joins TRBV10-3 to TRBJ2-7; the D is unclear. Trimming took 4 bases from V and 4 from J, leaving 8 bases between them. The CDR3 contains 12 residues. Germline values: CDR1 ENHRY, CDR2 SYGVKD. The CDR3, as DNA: TGTGCCATCAGTGCCCTACAGTACGAGCAGTACTTC. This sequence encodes CAISALQYEQYF.

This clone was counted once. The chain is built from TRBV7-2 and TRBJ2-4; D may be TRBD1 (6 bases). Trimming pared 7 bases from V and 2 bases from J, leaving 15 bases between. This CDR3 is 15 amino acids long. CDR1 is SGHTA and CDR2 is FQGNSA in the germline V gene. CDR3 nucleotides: TGTGCCAGCACCTCTACGACAGGAACCAAAAACATTCAGTACTTC. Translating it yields CASTSTTGTKNIQYF.

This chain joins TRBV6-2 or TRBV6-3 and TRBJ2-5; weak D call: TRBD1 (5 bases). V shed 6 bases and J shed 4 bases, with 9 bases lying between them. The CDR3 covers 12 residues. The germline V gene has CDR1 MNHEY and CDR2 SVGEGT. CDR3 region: CASSRQGETQYF. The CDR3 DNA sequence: TGTGCCAGCAGCCGTCAGGGAGAGACCCAGTACTTC.

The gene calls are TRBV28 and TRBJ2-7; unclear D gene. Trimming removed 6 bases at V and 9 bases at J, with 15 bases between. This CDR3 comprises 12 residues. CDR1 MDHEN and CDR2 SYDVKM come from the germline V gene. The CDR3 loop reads CASSPNESGQYF. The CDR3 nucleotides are TGTGCCAGCAGCCCCAACGAGTCAGGGCAGTACTTC.

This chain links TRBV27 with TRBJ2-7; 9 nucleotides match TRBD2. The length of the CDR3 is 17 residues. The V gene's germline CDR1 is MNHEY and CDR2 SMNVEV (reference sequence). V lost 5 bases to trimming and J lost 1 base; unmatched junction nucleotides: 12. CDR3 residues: CASSPKRTSEVSYEQYF. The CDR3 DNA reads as TGTGCCAGCAGTCCCAAACGGACTAGCGAAGTTTCCTACGAGCAGTACTTC.

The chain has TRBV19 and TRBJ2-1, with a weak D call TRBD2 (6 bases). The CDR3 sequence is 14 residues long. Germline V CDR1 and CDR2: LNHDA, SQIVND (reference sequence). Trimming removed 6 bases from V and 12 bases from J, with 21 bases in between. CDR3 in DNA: TGTGCCAGTAGCCGAGGACTACCCTCGCCTGGGCAGTTCTTC. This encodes CASSRGLPSPGQFF.

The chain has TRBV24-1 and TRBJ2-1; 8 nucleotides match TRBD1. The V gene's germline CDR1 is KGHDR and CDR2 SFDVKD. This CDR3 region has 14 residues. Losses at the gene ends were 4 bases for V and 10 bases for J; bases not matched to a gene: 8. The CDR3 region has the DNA TGTGCCACCAGTGAGGCGACAGGGGCTGAAGAGCAGTTCTTC. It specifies CATSEATGAEEQFF.

The CDR3 DNA reads as TGTGCCAGCAGCTTCAGTCTAGCGGGAGCTAGTGAGCAGTTCTTC. Its translation: CASSFSLAGASEQFF. This chain uses TRBV11-2 with TRBJ2-1; TRBD2 agrees at 10 bases. In germline, CDR1 is SGHAT, CDR2 FQNNGV. Trimming took 3 bases from V and 9 from J; bases not matched to a gene: 8. The CDR3 is 15 residues long.

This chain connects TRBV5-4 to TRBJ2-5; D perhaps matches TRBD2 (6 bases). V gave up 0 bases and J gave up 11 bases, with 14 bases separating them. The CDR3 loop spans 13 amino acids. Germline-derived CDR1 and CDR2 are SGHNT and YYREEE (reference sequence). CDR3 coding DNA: TGTGCCAGCAGCTTGGGTAGCGGACTGGGGCAGTACTTC. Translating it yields CASSLGSGLGQYF.

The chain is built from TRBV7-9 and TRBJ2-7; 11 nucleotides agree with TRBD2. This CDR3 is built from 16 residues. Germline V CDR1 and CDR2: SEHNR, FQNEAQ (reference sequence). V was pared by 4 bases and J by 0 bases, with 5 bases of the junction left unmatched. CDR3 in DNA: TGTGCCAGCAGCTCGACCGGGACTAGCGGCTCCTACGAGCAGTACTTC. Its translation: CASSSTGTSGSYEQYF.